These T cell receptor beta chains were read from a single sample in a study of post-analysis software for immune sequencing data. Using its own MiXCR run on the PCR reads, TCRdb lists one record per CDR3 protein. This sample has 820,000 or so distinct CDR3 sequences, with roughly half found just once. The specimen sequenced was blood. The receptors shown here come from a girl aged 5 to 17 with multiple sclerosis. Both conserved end residues are part of each CDR3. D genes are given only for firm matches. Clone size appears in some rows only: once, few, many, or a class for an expanded clone.

v_gene,d_gene,abundance,j_gene,CDR3aa,CDR3nt
TRBV6-5,TRBD2,.,TRBJ2-3,CASRMGLATDTQYF,TGTGCCAGCAGGATGGGACTAGCGACAGATACGCAGTATTTT
TRBV20-1,TRBD1,.,TRBJ1-2,CSADSLQGTVSLANYGYTF,TGCAGTGCCGATTCCCTACAGGGGACGGTCTCGCTAGCTAACTATGGCTACACCTTC
TRBV7-9,TRBD1,few,TRBJ2-7,CASRETGGFHEQYF,TGTGCCAGCAGGGAGACAGGGGGGTTCCACGAGCAGTACTTC
TRBV20-1,TRBD1,.,TRBJ2-7,CSAPAGQGRNEQYF,TGCAGTGCGCCAGCGGGACAGGGGAGAAACGAGCAGTACTTC
TRBV25-1,.,.,TRBJ2-1,CASRGKGPYNEQFF,TGTGCCAGCAGGGGGAAGGGCCCCTACAATGAGCAGTTCTTC
TRBV15,.,.,TRBJ2-7,CAASRTQGPFPYEQYF,TGTGCCGCCAGCAGAACCCAGGGCCCGTTCCCCTACGAGCAGTACTTC
TRBV6-6,.,.,TRBJ1-6,CASSWDSPRHF,TGTGCCAGCAGTTGGGATTCACCCCGCCACTTT
TRBV21-1,.,.,TRBJ1-5,CASSNYPGQGNQPQHF,TGTGCCAGCAGCAACTACCCGGGACAGGGAAATCAGCCCCAGCATTTT
TRBV7-9,.,.,TRBJ1-4,CASSLDRAHGEKLFF,TGTGCCAGCAGCTTAGACAGGGCCCATGGTGAAAAACTGTTTTTT
TRBV10-3,TRBD1,once,TRBJ2-5,CAISLQGADYGQYF,TGTGCCATCAGCCTACAGGGGGCTGACTACGGGCAGTACTTC
TRBV20-1,.,.,TRBJ2-1,CSARPPTHSEQFF,TGCAGTGCTAGACCTCCTACCCACAGTGAGCAGTTCTTC
TRBV5-1,TRBD2,.,TRBJ2-1,CASSLGGLAGGPDNEQFF,TGCGCCAGCAGCTTGGGAGGATTAGCGGGAGGCCCCGACAATGAGCAGTTCTTC
TRBV29-1,.,.,TRBJ2-5,CSVETRTRVYNEQYF,TGCAGCGTTGAGACGCGAACTCGGGTCTACAATGAGCAGTACTTC
TRBV20-1,.,few,TRBJ2-1,CSARAGTGRYNEQFF,TGCAGTGCTAGAGCAGGGACCGGGCGCTACAATGAGCAGTTCTTC
TRBV21-1,.,.,TRBJ1-5,CASSTTGSGQGWDQPQHF,TGTGCCAGCAGTACCACCGGGTCGGGACAGGGGTGGGATCAGCCCCAGCATTTT
TRBV20-1,.,few,TRBJ2-1,CSAPSGWADEQFF,TGCAGTGCTCCCTCGGGATGGGCCGATGAGCAGTTCTTC
TRBV6-5,.,.,TRBJ2-5,CASSYSGSGQETQYF,TGTGCCAGCAGTTACTCAGGGAGCGGGCAAGAGACCCAGTACTTC
TRBV9,TRBD1,.,TRBJ2-4,CASSVATGAAPGDIQYF,TGTGCCAGCAGCGTAGCTACAGGGGCAGCTCCCGGTGACATTCAGTACTTC
TRBV10-3,.,.,TRBJ2-5,CAISEPRGSMETQYF,TGTGCCATCAGTGAGCCCCGCGGTAGTATGGAGACCCAGTACTTC
TRBV7-8,.,.,TRBJ1-2,CASSLGLAGRGRPNYGYTF,TGTGCCAGCAGCTTAGGTCTAGCGGGGAGGGGCAGGCCTAACTATGGCTACACCTTC
TRBV7-9,.,.,TRBJ1-1,CASSTQFEAFF,TGTGCCAGCAGCACCCAATTTGAAGCTTTCTTT
TRBV5-1,.,.,TRBJ2-7,CASSFTGIAAYEQYF,TGCGCCAGCAGCTTTACAGGGATCGCCGCCTACGAGCAGTACTTC
TRBV7-8,.,.,TRBJ1-5,CASSLVADQPQHF,TGTGCCAGCAGCTTAGTTGCAGATCAGCCCCAGCATTTT
TRBV3-1,TRBD2,.,TRBJ2-5,CASSQGTSPQETQYF,TGTGCCAGCAGCCAAGGGACTAGCCCCCAAGAGACCCAGTACTTC
TRBV5-1,.,.,TRBJ1-1,CASKPGENTEAFF,TGCGCCAGCAAGCCAGGGGAGAACACTGAAGCTTTCTTT
TRBV20-1,.,.,TRBJ1-2,CSARHLLLYFGAGPSSNYGYTF,TGCAGTGCTAGACACCTTCTCCTCTATTTCGGGGCAGGGCCTAGCTCTAACTATGGCTACACCTTC
TRBV9,.,few,TRBJ1-2,CASSGRNGYGYTF,TGTGCCAGCAGCGGTAGGAATGGGTATGGCTACACCTTC
TRBV28,TRBD2,few,TRBJ2-3,CASHSTSLGTDTQYF,TGTGCCAGCCATTCGACTAGCTTAGGCACAGATACGCAGTATTTT
TRBV10-3,TRBD2,few,TRBJ2-7,CAISSAAGGHEQYF,TGTGCCATCAGTTCTGCGGCGGGAGGACACGAGCAGTACTTC
TRBV12-3/TRBV12-4,.,.,TRBJ1-1,CASSLVLEAFF,TGTGCCAGCAGTTTGGTCCTTGAAGCTTTCTTT
TRBV7-3,.,few,TRBJ2-7,CASSLIGGSDYEQYF,TGTGCCAGCAGCTTAATCGGCGGGTCTGACTACGAGCAGTACTTC
TRBV20-1,TRBD2,many,TRBJ2-7,CSARGAGGTYEQYF,TGCAGTGCTAGAGGCGCGGGGGGTACCTACGAGCAGTACTTC
TRBV28,.,.,TRBJ1-5,CASSKDGLKDSNQPQHF,TGTGCCAGCAGCAAGGACGGGCTGAAAGATAGCAATCAGCCCCAGCATTTT
TRBV9,.,few,TRBJ2-5,CASSASPLGQQETQYF,TGTGCCAGCAGCGCGAGCCCTTTGGGACAACAAGAGACCCAGTACTTC
TRBV5-4,TRBD1,.,TRBJ2-3,CASSLGTGRSSTDTQYF,TGTGCCAGCAGCCTTGGGACAGGTAGATCTAGCACAGATACGCAGTATTTT
TRBV6-6,TRBD2,.,TRBJ2-7,CASSYTASGSYEQYF,TGTGCCAGCAGTTACACGGCTAGCGGGAGCTACGAGCAGTACTTC
TRBV7-2,.,.,TRBJ1-2,CASSLVHGAENYGYTF,TGTGCCAGCAGCTTAGTCCACGGGGCAGAAAACTATGGCTACACCTTC
TRBV10-3,.,.,TRBJ1-2,CAISESGPNYGYTF,TGTGCCATCAGTGAGTCTGGACCAAACTATGGCTACACCTTC
TRBV4-1,.,.,TRBJ2-7,CASSQEKQGPYEQYF,TGCGCCAGCAGCCAAGAAAAGCAGGGACCCTACGAGCAGTACTTC
TRBV7-6,TRBD1,.,TRBJ2-7,CASSLAGGQKTYEQYF,TGTGCCAGCAGCTTAGCAGGGGGACAGAAAACCTACGAGCAGTACTTC
TRBV6-6,.,.,TRBJ2-7,CASTNREYEQYF,TGTGCCAGCACCAACAGGGAATACGAGCAGTACTTC
TRBV7-9,.,.,TRBJ1-5,CASSGRRDSNQPQHF,TGTGCCAGCAGCGGCAGACGGGATAGCAATCAGCCCCAGCATTTT